This record concerns one T cell receptor (beta chain) sequence. Per germline, CDR1 MDHEN and CDR2 SYDVKM. Trimming cost V 4 bases and J 5 bases, with 9 bases left between them. CDR3 length equals 13 residues. In the authors' workflow: Amplification of reference gene primers was used by the study to estimate nucleated cell counts. Produced via immunoSEQ multiplex PCR; TCRdb's table is partial and in-frame only. D and trimming come from the DNA, and the V and J calls and clone size come from that table. Seen here are about 160,000 clones, about 83% observed once, and the top ten hold 10%. The sample comes from a study of blood T cell repertoires in COVID-19. Study as a whole: T cells, B-cell-depleted T cells, or PBMCs provided the cDNA or gDNA that served as material.

The chain uses TRBV28 and TRBJ1-3; D gene ambiguous. The receptor comes from a woman aged 70 to 79 with COVID-19, enrolled during active disease. Sequenced: peripheral blood. The CDR3 region is CASSSSLRNTIYF. CDR3 coding DNA: TGTGCCAGCAGTTCGTCCCTTAGAAACACCATATATTTT.